The 15 T cell receptor beta chains in this list originate from one sample, sequenced in a study of shared clonotypes between healthy human individuals. Here immunoSEQ multiplex PCR was the method, and the copy in TCRdb shows in-frame clones only, minus some. Among approximately 500,000 clones listed, about 85% were seen once. Sample: PBMCs. These receptors originate from a woman aged 40 to 50 in good health. Some clones in this sample may be carry-over from other donors' samples.

As regards this clone: Given a far larger clone just one base away, this is likely a sequencing read error. Since the CDR3 does not end with the conserved phenylalanine or tryptophan, this likely comes from a read error. The sample has other DNA sequences that encode this CDR3 too. The rearrangement joins TRBV11-3 to TRBJ2-6; 7 bases agree with TRBD2. The CDR3 has 16 residues. With 5 bases clipped from V and 2 bases from J, the junction kept 6 bases outside the gene matches. The germline gives CDR1 SGHNT, CDR2 YENEEA. The CDR3 sequence is CASSPRGGTGANVLTL. The DNA for the CDR3 is TGTGCCAGCAGCCCTAGGGGAGGGACTGGGGCCAACGTCCTGACTTTA.

About this clone itself: This may arise from a read error, as a much more abundant clone is one base away. The sample has other DNA sequences that encode this CDR3 too. The chain couples TRBV5-1 to TRBJ2-1; D unresolved. CDR3 length equals 15 residues. V lost 0 bases and J lost 7, with 14 bases in between. Germline loops: CDR1 SGHRS, CDR2 YFSETQ. CDR3 DNA: TGCGCCAGCAGCTTGGGATTCACCGGGTATAATGAGCAGTTCTTC. Amino acids: CASSLGFTGYNEQFF.

Remarks on this clone: A read error is likely here: a far larger clone is one base away. The rearrangement uses TRBV28 and TRBJ2-7; no clear D gene. The V end lost 6 bases, the J end lost 0 bases, and 9 bases lay between the germline ends. This CDR3 spans 13 amino acids. Germline loops: CDR1 MDHEN, CDR2 SYDVKM. CDR3 nucleotide sequence: TGTGCCAGCAGCTCAGTACACTCCTACGAGCAGTACTTC. It yields the protein CASSSVHSYEQYF. The whole variable domain, remainder taken from reference TRBV28 and TRBJ2-7, is DVKVTQSSRYLVKRTGEKVFLECVQDMDHENMFWYRQDPGLGLRLIYFSYDVKMKEKGDIPEGYSVSREKKERFSLILESASTNQTSMYLCASSSVHSYEQYFGPGTRLTVT.

Comment on this clone: Other DNA sequences from this sample encode an identical CDR3 as well. This chain links TRBV6-5 with TRBJ2-3; 9 positions match TRBD2. V was pared by 3 bases and J by 3 bases, with 7 bases of the junction left unmatched. This CDR3 contains 16 residues. CDR1 and CDR2 (germline): MNHEY, SVGAGI. The CDR3 coding sequence is TGTGCCAGCAGTTATGGCCTAGCGGGAAGTACAGATACGCAGTATTTT. Amino acids: CASSYGLAGSTDTQYF.

Notes on this clone: The likely explanation is a read error, given a far larger clone one base away. Other nucleotide sequences in the sample specify the same CDR3. The gene calls are TRBV28 and TRBJ1-5; 7 nucleotides line up with TRBD1. The CDR3 is 14 amino acids. J lost 6 bases, V lost 5 bases, and 7 bases had no gene match. CDR1 and CDR2 from the germline V gene are MDHEN and SYDVKM. The CDR3 reads CASSRTAGGQPQHF. CDR3 sequence (DNA): TGTGCCAGCAGTCGGACGGCAGGGGGTCAGCCCCAGCATTTT. The full variable domain, completed using reference TRBV28 and TRBJ1-5, is DVKVTQSSRYLVKRTGEKVFLECVQDMDHENMFWYRQDPGLGLRLIYFSYDVKMKEKGDIPEGYSVSREKKERFSLILESASTNQTSMYLCASSRTAGGQPQHFGDGTRLSIL.

V and J are TRBV6-1 and TRBJ2-7; 10 bases are shared with TRBD1. Germline lookup yields CDR1 MNHNS and CDR2 SASEGT. The CDR3 covers 13 residues. V shed 7 bases, J shed 1 base, and the junction held 1 base outside the gene matches. The DNA for the CDR3 is TGTGCCAGCAAGGGACAGGGGTCCTACGAGCAGTACTTC. Translating it yields CASKGQGSYEQYF.

The chain carries TRBV5-4 and TRBJ1-1, with 9 bases aligning to TRBD1. The CDR3 length is 16 residues. Trimming at V came to 4 bases and at J to 1 base, leaving 8 bases not matched to a gene. Germline CDR1 is SGHNT and CDR2 is YYREEE (reference sequence). For the CDR3, the DNA is TGTGCCAGCAGCATCGGGACAGGGATTACGAACACTGAAGCTTTCTTT. Protein product: CASSIGTGITNTEAFF.

Many counts were recorded for this clone. The chain is built from TRBV6-1 and TRBJ1-4; D is unresolved. The CDR3 sequence is 16 residues long. V was shortened by 6 bases and J by 6 bases, with 20 bases between the two germline ends. CDR1 is MNHNS, CDR2 SASEGT, per germline. The CDR3 loop is CASSESPAAADEKLFF. CDR3 sequence (DNA): TGTGCCAGCAGCGAATCCCCCGCAGCGGCCGATGAAAAACTGTTTTTT.

J is TRBJ2-3 and V is TRBV4-1, with D unclear. V shed 4 bases and J shed 0 bases, with 8 bases lying between them. Germline V gene data show CDR1 as MGHRA and CDR2 as YSYEKL. The CDR3 totals 14 residues. The CDR3 region has the DNA TGCGCCAGCAGCCTAGGACGGAGCACAGATACGCAGTATTTT. Protein sequence: CASSLGRSTDTQYF.

V gene TRBV4-2 combines with J gene TRBJ1-1, with D unclear. V shed 5 bases and J shed 2 bases, with 12 bases lying between them. The CDR3 loop spans 14 amino acids. Germline V CDR1 and CDR2: LGHNA, YNFKEQ. DNA for the CDR3: TGTGCCAGCAGCTTGGTTGCGGGAAACACTGAAGCTTTCTTT. Its translation is CASSLVAGNTEAFF.

This clone was counted only a few times. It is likely a read error: a sequence one base away is far more abundant. This CDR3 is also generated by other DNA sequences in the sample. This sequence joins TRBV30 and TRBJ1-1, with TRBD1 as a possible D gene (5 bases). Germline values: CDR1 GTSNPN, CDR2 SVGIG (reference sequence). The CDR3 has 13 amino acids. The CDR3 loop reads CAWDWNMNTEAFF. CDR3 coding DNA: TGTGCATGGGACTGGAACATGAACACTGAAGCTTTCTTT.

The chain uses TRBV11-2 and TRBJ2-7; TRBD1 aligns across 7 bases. Trimming took 5 bases from V and 5 from J; bases not matched to a gene: 9. The V gene's germline CDR1 is SGHAT and CDR2 FQNNGV. This CDR3 is built from 14 residues. In nucleotides, the CDR3 is TGTGCCAGCAGCCGCGACAGGGTGTCCCACGAGCAGTACTTC. Translating gives CASSRDRVSHEQYF. Supplemented by reference TRBV11-2 and TRBJ2-7, the full variable domain reads EAGVAQSPRYKIIEKRQSVAFWCNPISGHATLYWYQQILGQGPKLLIQFQNNGVVDDSQLPKDRFSAERLKGVDSTLKIQPAKLEDSAVYLCASSRDRVSHEQYFGPGTRLTVT.

Points on this clone: Other DNA sequences in the same sample also yield this CDR3. This rearrangement joins TRBV7-6 to TRBJ2-1, with D possibly being TRBD2 (5 bases). Germline V gene data show CDR1 as SGHVS and CDR2 as FNYEAQ. Trimming removed 1 base at V and 10 bases at J, with 8 bases between. There are 12 residues in the CDR3. CDR3 residues: CASSLVGEEQFF. CDR3 nucleotides: TGTGCCAGCAGCTTAGTGGGAGAGGAGCAGTTCTTC.

V gene TRBV28 combines with J gene TRBJ2-7, with 7 bases aligning to TRBD2. V shed 2 bases, J shed 2 bases, and the junction held 3 bases outside the gene matches. CDR3 length equals 14 residues. The V gene's germline CDR1 is MDHEN and CDR2 SYDVKM. The CDR3 nucleotides read TGTGCCAGCAGTTTAACGGGGAGGGCCTACGAGCAGTACTTC. Translated, it gives CASSLTGRAYEQYF. The entire variable domain, with the rest obtained from reference TRBV28 and TRBJ2-7, is as follows: DVKVTQSSRYLVKRTGEKVFLECVQDMDHENMFWYRQDPGLGLRLIYFSYDVKMKEKGDIPEGYSVSREKKERFSLILESASTNQTSMYLCASSLTGRAYEQYFGPGTRLTVT.

This chain uses TRBV19 with TRBJ2-1; 14 nucleotides line up with TRBD2. Per the germline V gene, CDR1 is LNHDA and CDR2 is SQIVND (reference sequence). The trim removed 10 bases at V and 7 bases at J, leaving 6 bases unmatched. The CDR3 is made up of 14 amino acids. The CDR3 DNA sequence: TGTGCCACGACGGGACTAGCGGGAGTTAATGAGCAGTTCTTC. This sequence encodes CATTGLAGVNEQFF.